This T cell receptor beta chain is drawn from a study of blood T cell repertoires in COVID-19. Study context: PBMCs, B-cell-depleted T cells, or T cells were the source of the cDNA or gDNA that made up the material.

In the original processing: Amplification from reference gene primers served as the basis for estimated nucleated cell counts. Profiling relied on immunoSEQ multiplex PCR, and the TCRdb table lists in-frame clones only, not all of them. From that table come the V and J calls and clone size; the DNA was used to work out D and trimming. The sample has fewer than 85,000 clones; over 75% are singletons. This clone was observed a few times. The CDR3 runs 15 residues. Germline assignment: CDR1 MGHRA and CDR2 YSYEKL. The junction had 8 bases not matched to a gene; V was cut back by 6 bases and J by 1 base. This rearrangement joins TRBV4-1 to TRBJ1-1; 7 nucleotides align to TRBD1. Sequences were obtained from peripheral blood. The sequence derives from an older woman with acute or convalescent COVID-19. CDR3 coding DNA: TGCGCCAGCAGACTACCGGGACAGAAGAACACTGAAGCTTTCTTT. Translation gives CASRLPGQKNTEAFF.